The 13 T cell receptor beta chains presented below share a single source sample, sequenced in a study of blood T cells in healthy people across ages. Through a sample-barcoded 5' primer and a J-beta primer mix, a second PCR was run for roughly 7 to 12 cycles. Using its own MiXCR run on the 5' RACE reads, TCRdb lists one record per CDR3 protein. The data contain hundreds of thousands of distinct CDR3 sequences, more than 40% of them singletons. Sequencing was performed on blood. These receptors were taken from a woman aged 60-75 years in good health.

This clonotype was seen a handful of times. The chain is built from TRBV7-2 and TRBJ1-6; 8 bases are a match to TRBD1. V lost 5 bases to trimming and J lost 10 bases; unmatched junction nucleotides: 10. The CDR3 is 15 residues long. Germline CDR1 is SGHTA and CDR2 is FQGNSA. DNA for the CDR3: TGTGCCAGCAGCCTAGGGGGGTCAGGGGGCTCACCCCTCCACTTT. This translates into CASSLGGSGGSPLHF.

This clonotype was detected only a few times. The chain combines TRBV7-2 with TRBJ1-1; D unclear. V shed 3 bases and J shed 5 bases, with 10 bases lying between them. The CDR3 loop spans 13 amino acids. Germline V gene data show CDR1 as SGHTA and CDR2 as FQGNSA. CDR3 nucleotides: TGTGCCAGCAGCTTGGCTTCCGGGACTGAAGCTTTCTTT. It is translated as CASSLASGTEAFF.

This chain links TRBV5-1 with TRBJ2-5; TRBD2 agrees at 8 bases. The CDR3 has 14 residues. CDR1 and CDR2 (germline): SGHRS, YFSETQ. The J segment lost 5 bases and the V segment lost 4 bases, leaving 7 bases of the junction unmatched. The CDR3 sequence: CASSHLAGRETQYF. The DNA for the CDR3 is TGCGCCAGCAGCCATCTAGCGGGCCGGGAGACCCAGTACTTC.

A single count supports this clonotype. The chain couples TRBV5-1 to TRBJ1-4; D is possibly TRBD1 (6 bases). CDR1 and CDR2 (germline): SGHRS, YFSETQ. The CDR3 consists of 15 residues. Trimming took off 1 base at V and 7 bases at J, with 14 bases between the two ends. CDR3: CASSLPGGGSEKLFF. As DNA, the CDR3 is TGCGCCAGCAGCTTGCCAGGAGGGGGATCTGAAAAACTGTTTTTT.

CDR3 residues: CASRLQGSREQYF. The DNA for the CDR3 is TGTGCCAGCAGACTTCAGGGTTCTCGAGAGCAGTACTTC. The chain recombines TRBV6-5 with TRBJ2-5, with TRBD1 as a possible D gene (5 bases). The length of the CDR3 is 13 residues. Germline V gene data show CDR1 as MNHEY and CDR2 as SVGAGI. V lost 6 bases, J lost 11 bases, and 19 bases lay in between.

The chain recombines TRBV3-1 with TRBJ1-2, with 7 positions matching TRBD1. After removal of 5 bases from V and 3 bases from J, the junction contained 6 bases not matched to a gene. The CDR3 has 14 amino acids. From germline, CDR1 is LGHDT and CDR2 YNNKEL (reference sequence). CDR3 sequence: CASSSQGVDYGYTF. The CDR3, as DNA: TGTGCCAGCAGCTCCCAGGGGGTGGACTATGGCTACACCTTC.

The rearrangement uses TRBV5-1 and TRBJ2-3, with a possible D match to TRBD1 (5 bases). The CDR3 loop spans 14 amino acids. V dropped 7 bases and J dropped 5 bases, with 17 bases sitting between them. CDR1 is SGHRS, CDR2 YFSETQ, per germline. The CDR3 spells CASHQGGSVDTQYF. CDR3 DNA sequence: TGCGCCAGCCACCAGGGTGGTTCAGTAGATACGCAGTATTTT.

The CDR3 nucleotides read TGTGCCAGCAGACAGGGACCTCATGGCTACACCTTC. It specifies CASRQGPHGYTF. This chain connects TRBV3-1 to TRBJ1-2, with D perhaps matching TRBD1 (6 bases). This CDR3 contains 12 residues. Trimming took 6 bases from V and 6 from J, leaving 11 bases between them. Germline V lookup: CDR1 LGHDT, CDR2 YNNKEL (reference sequence).

The chain uses TRBV30 and TRBJ1-6, with 8 bases aligning to TRBD1. Germline V gene lookup returns CDR1 GTSNPN and CDR2 SVGIG (reference sequence). The CDR3 runs 12 residues. V shed 8 bases and J 5 bases; nucleotides not matched to a gene: 2. CDR3 sequence (DNA): TGTGCCGGGGGACAGGATAATTCACCCCTCCACTTT. Protein product: CAGGQDNSPLHF.

The chain links TRBV30 to TRBJ1-6, with 7 positions matching TRBD1. The CDR3 extends over 16 amino acids. Trimming took 3 bases from V and 4 from J; bases not matched to a gene: 9. In germline, CDR1 is GTSNPN, CDR2 SVGIG (reference sequence). The CDR3 region is CAWSSRDRRYNSPLHF. The CDR3 DNA reads as TGTGCCTGGAGCTCCAGGGACAGACGTTATAATTCACCCCTCCACTTT.

The rearrangement links TRBV28 to TRBJ2-1; 12 nucleotides match TRBD2. V lost 6 bases to trimming and J lost 0 bases; unmatched junction nucleotides: 3. This CDR3 is built from 16 residues. Per the germline V gene, CDR1 is MDHEN and CDR2 is SYDVKM. CDR3 DNA sequence: TGTGCCAGCAGACTAGCGGGAGGTATCTCCTACAATGAGCAGTTCTTC. This encodes CASRLAGGISYNEQFF.

V gene TRBV7-2 combines with J gene TRBJ2-7; 9 nucleotides agree with TRBD2. The J segment lost 3 bases and the V segment lost 4 bases, leaving 7 bases of the junction unmatched. The CDR3 loop spans 15 amino acids. Looked up from germline, CDR1 is SGHTA and CDR2 is FQGNSA. CDR3 protein: CASSSDGTSSYEQYF. CDR3 bases: TGTGCCAGCAGCTCCGACGGGACTAGCAGCTACGAGCAGTACTTC.

The genes are TRBV7-3 and TRBJ2-1, with 9 bases fitting TRBD1. The V segment lost 5 bases and the J segment 12 bases; nucleotides outside the gene matches: 8. Germline V gives CDR1 SGHTA, CDR2 FQGTGA. CDR3 length: 13 amino acids. DNA of the CDR3: TGTGCCAGCAGCGCCGATCGGACAGGGGTGCAGTTCTTC. Amino acid sequence: CASSADRTGVQFF. The full variable domain, rest sourced from reference TRBV7-3 and TRBJ2-1, is GAGVSQTPSNKVTEKGKYVELRCDPISGHTALYWYRQSLGQGPEFLIYFQGTGAADDSGLPNDRFFAVRPEGSVSTLKIQRTERGDSAVYLCASSADRTGVQFFGPGTRLTVL.